The T cell receptor (beta chain) described here comes from a study of cytomegalovirus exposure and HLA in healthy donors. Vbeta (60) and Jbeta (13) primers were used in the PCR. TCRdb keeps only in-frame clones here, not all; method: immunoSEQ multiplex PCR. The sample comprises under 200,000 clones, 70% to 90% of which are singletons, and approximately 8.5% rests with the top ten. Germline V gene lookup returns CDR1 MNHEY and CDR2 SMNVEV (reference sequence). There are 15 residues in the CDR3. The germline V and J ends were trimmed by 6 bases and 2 bases, with 17 bases remaining between them. The receptor's source is a man younger than 35 in good health and CMV-seropositive. Source material: PBMCs. This chain connects TRBV27 to TRBJ2-7, with D possibly TRBD2 on 5 matching bases. CDR3 DNA sequence: TGTGCCAGCAGCCCCCCCGGGATTTATCCCTACGAGCAGTACTTC. Amino acid sequence: CASSPPGIYPYEQYF.